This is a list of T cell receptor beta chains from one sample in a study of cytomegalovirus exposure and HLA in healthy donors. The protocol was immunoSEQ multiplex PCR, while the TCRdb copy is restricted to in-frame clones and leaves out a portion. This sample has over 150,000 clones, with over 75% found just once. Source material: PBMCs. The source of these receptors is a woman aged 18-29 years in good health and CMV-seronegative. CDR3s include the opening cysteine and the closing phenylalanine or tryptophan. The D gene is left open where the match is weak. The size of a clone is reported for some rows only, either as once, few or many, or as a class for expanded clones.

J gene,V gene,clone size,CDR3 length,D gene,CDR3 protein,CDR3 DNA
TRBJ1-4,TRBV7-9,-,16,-,CASSSVPPDKNEKLFF,TGTGCCAGCAGCTCAGTGCCCCCTGACAAGAATGAAAAACTGTTTTTT
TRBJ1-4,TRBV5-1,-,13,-,CASSFQNNEKLFF,TGCGCCAGCAGCTTTCAGAATAATGAAAAACTGTTTTTT
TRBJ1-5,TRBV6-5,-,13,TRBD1,CARGQGFNQPQHF,TGTGCCAGGGGACAGGGGTTCAATCAGCCCCAGCATTTT
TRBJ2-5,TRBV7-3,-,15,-,CASSLTPGLQETQYF,TGTGCCAGCAGCTTAACCCCCGGACTACAAGAGACCCAGTACTTC
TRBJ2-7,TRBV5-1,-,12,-,CASSKSSYEQYF,TGCGCCAGCAGCAAGAGCTCCTACGAGCAGTACTTC
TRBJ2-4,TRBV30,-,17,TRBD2,CAWSSGLAGGPGNIQYF,TGTGCCTGGAGTTCAGGACTAGCGGGAGGGCCAGGTAACATTCAGTACTTC
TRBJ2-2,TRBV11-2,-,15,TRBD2,CASRMTSGHTGELFF,TGTGCCAGCAGGATGACTAGCGGGCACACCGGGGAGCTGTTTTTT
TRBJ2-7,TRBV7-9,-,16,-,CASSLATGRSSYEQYF,TGTGCCAGCAGCTTGGCGACAGGTCGGTCTTCTTACGAGCAGTACTTC
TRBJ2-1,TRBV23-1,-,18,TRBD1,CASSQSVPETGSYNEQFF,TGCGCCAGCAGTCAATCTGTCCCCGAGACAGGGTCCTACAATGAGCAGTTCTTC
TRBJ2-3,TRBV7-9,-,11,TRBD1,CASSTGTAQYF,TGTGCCAGCAGCACCGGGACAGCGCAGTATTTT
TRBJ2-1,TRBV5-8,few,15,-,CASSAPGLFYNEQFF,TGTGCCAGCAGCGCCCCAGGGCTTTTCTACAATGAGCAGTTCTTC
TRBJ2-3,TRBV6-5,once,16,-,CASSYSRGGSGDTQYF,TGTGCCAGCAGTTACTCGAGGGGGGGCTCTGGAGATACGCAGTATTTT
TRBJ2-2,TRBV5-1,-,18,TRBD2,CASSFRKGVAGDTGELFF,TGCGCCAGCAGCTTCCGGAAAGGGGTAGCGGGAGACACCGGGGAGCTGTTTTTT
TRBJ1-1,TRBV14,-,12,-,CASSQEQGRAFF,TGTGCCAGCAGCCAAGAACAGGGTCGGGCTTTCTTT
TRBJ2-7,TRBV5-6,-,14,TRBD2,CASSLRLAGYEQYF,TGTGCCAGCAGCTTGAGGCTAGCGGGGTACGAGCAGTACTTC
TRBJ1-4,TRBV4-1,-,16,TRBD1,CASSQEPGQVFEKLFF,TGCGCCAGCAGCCAGGAACCGGGACAGGTTTTCGAAAAACTGTTTTTT
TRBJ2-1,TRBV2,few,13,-,CASGSLGYNEQFF,TGTGCCAGCGGGAGTTTGGGATACAATGAGCAGTTCTTC
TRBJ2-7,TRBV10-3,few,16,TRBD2,CATATSGRAWTYEQYF,TGTGCCACGGCGACTAGCGGGAGGGCCTGGACCTACGAGCAGTACTTC
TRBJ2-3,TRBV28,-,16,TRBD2,CASSPPSAGGVDTQYF,TGTGCCAGCAGCCCACCCTCGGCGGGGGGTGTAGATACGCAGTATTTT
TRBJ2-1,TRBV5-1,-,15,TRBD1,CASSIRTGVYNEQFF,TGCGCCAGCAGCATCAGGACAGGGGTCTACAATGAGCAGTTCTTC
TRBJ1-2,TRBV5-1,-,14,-,CASSLGSAENGYTF,TGCGCCAGCAGCTTAGGTTCTGCGGAGAATGGCTACACCTTC
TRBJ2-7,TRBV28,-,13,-,CALSGGTPYEQYF,TGTGCCCTAAGTGGGGGGACTCCCTACGAGCAGTACTTC
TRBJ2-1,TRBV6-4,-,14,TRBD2,CASRPGLAGGEQFF,TGTGCCAGCAGACCGGGACTAGCGGGAGGGGAGCAGTTCTTC
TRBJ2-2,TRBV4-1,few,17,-,CASSQVRGTKNTGELFF,TGCGCCAGCAGCCAAGTTAGGGGTACTAAGAACACCGGGGAGCTGTTTTTT
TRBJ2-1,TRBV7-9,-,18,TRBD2,CASSGGRYSLFRGDEQFF,TGTGCCAGCAGCGGCGGGAGGTACAGTCTTTTTCGCGGCGATGAGCAGTTCTTC
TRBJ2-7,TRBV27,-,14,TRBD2,CASSFGGATYEQYF,TGTGCCAGCAGCTTCGGGGGGGCCACCTACGAGCAGTACTTC
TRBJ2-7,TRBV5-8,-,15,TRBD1,CASSLRDRGTYEQYF,TGTGCCAGCAGCTTGCGGGACAGGGGCACCTACGAGCAGTACTTC
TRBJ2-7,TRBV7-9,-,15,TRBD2,CASSLTGGFEGEQYF,TGTGCCAGCAGCCTAACGGGGGGGTTTGAGGGAGAGCAGTACTTC
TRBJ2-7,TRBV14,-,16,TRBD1,CASSQVYTTGWPEQYF,TGTGCCAGCAGCCAAGTCTATACGACAGGGTGGCCCGAGCAGTACTTC